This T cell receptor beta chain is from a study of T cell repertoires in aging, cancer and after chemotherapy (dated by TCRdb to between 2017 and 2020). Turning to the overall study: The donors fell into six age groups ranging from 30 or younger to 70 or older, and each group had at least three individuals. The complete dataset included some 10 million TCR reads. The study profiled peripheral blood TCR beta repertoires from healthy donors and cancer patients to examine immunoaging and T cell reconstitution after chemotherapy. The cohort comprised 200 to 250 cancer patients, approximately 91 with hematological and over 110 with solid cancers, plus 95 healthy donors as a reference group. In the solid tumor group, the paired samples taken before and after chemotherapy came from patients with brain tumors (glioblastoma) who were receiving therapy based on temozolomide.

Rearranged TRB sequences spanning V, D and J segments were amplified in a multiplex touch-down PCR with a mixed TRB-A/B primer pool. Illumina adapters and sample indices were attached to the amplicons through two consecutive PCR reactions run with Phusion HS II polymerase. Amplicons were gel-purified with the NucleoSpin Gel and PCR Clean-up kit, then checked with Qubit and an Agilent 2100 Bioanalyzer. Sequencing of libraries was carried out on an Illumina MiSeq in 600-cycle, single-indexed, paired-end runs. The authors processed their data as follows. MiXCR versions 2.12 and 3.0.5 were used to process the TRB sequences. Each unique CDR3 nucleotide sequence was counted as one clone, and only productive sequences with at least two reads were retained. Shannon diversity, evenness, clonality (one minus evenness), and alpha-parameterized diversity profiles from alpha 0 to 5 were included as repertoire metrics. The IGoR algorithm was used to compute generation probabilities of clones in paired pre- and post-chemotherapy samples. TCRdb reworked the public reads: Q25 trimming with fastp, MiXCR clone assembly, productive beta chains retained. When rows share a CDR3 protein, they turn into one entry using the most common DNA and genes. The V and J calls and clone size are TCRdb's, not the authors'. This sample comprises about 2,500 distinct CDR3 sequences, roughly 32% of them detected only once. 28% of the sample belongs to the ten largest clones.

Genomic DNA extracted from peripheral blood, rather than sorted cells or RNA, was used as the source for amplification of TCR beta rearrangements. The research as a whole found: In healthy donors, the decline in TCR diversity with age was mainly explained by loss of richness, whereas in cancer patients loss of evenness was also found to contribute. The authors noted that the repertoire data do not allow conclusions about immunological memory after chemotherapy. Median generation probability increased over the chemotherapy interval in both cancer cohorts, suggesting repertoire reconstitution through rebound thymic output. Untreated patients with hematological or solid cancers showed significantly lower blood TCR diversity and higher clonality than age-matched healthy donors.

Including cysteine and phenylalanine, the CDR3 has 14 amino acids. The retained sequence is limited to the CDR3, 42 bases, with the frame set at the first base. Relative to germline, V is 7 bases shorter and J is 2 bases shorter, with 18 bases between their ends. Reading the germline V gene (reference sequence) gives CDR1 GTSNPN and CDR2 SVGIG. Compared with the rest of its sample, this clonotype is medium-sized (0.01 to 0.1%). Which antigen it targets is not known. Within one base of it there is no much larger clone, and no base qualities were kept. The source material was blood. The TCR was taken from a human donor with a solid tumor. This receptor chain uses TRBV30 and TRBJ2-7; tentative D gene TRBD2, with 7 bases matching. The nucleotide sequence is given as TGTGCCTCGAGGGGGGGGGGCGGCACCTACGAGCAGTACTTC. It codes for CASRGGGGTYEQYF. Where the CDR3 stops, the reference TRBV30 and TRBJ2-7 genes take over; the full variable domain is SQTIHQWPATLVQPVGSPLSLECTVEGTSNPNLYWYRQAAGRGLQLLFYSVGIGQISSEVPQNLSASRPQDRQFILSSKKLLLSDSGFYLCASRGGGGTYEQYFGPGTRLTVT.